This T cell receptor beta chain was identified in a study of blood T cell repertoires in COVID-19. About the study: Some COVID-19 samples were acute and others convalescent; all came from the United States, Italy and Spain.

Germline trimming cut 4 bases from V and 8 bases from J; bases unmatched to any gene: 9. The CDR3 contains 14 residues. Germline values: CDR1 SGHRS, CDR2 YFSETQ. A few counts support this clone. The data were produced by immunoSEQ multiplex PCR, yet TCRdb's version contains in-frame clones alone and is incomplete. This table has about 180,000 clones, 85% to 90% appearing once. The chain couples TRBV5-1 to TRBJ1-2, with TRBD1 matching 9 bases. The receptor's source is a man between 65 and 80 years old with active or convalescent COVID-19. The sample was peripheral blood. The CDR3 sequence: CASSTWTGDEGYTF. The CDR3 DNA reads TGCGCCAGCAGCACCTGGACAGGGGATGAGGGCTACACCTTC.